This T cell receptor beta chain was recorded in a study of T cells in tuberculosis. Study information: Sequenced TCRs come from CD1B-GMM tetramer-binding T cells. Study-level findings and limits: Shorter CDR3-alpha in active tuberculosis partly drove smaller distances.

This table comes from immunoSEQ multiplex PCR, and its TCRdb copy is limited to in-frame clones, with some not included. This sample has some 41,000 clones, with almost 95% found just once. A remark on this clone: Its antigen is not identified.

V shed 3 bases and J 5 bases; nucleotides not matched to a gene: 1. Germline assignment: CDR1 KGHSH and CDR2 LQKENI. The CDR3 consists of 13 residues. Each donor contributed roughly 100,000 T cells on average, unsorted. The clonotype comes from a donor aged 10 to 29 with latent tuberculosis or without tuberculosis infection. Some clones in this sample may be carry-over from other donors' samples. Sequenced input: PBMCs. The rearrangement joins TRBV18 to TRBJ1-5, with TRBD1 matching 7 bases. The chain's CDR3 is CASSPDRDQPQHF. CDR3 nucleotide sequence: TGTGCCAGCTCACCCGACAGGGATCAGCCCCAGCATTTT.